This T cell receptor beta chain stems from a study of cytomegalovirus exposure and HLA in healthy donors. Study-level background: A later analysis reported the same platform for the 100 to 150 validation repertoires and the roughly 670 first-cohort repertoires.

Produced via immunoSEQ multiplex PCR; TCRdb's table is partial and in-frame only. The repertoire has some 77,000 clones, 85% to 95% of them found once; the top ten carry around 1.5%. Regarding the study as a whole: Researchers catalogued approximately 170 TCR beta chains as cytomegalovirus-associated. In vitro experiments confirmed that a few CMV-associated chains were specific for CMV antigens.

The CDR3 runs 15 residues. Germline assignment: CDR1 SGHNT and CDR2 YYREEE (reference sequence). V was shortened by 5 bases and J by 3 bases, with 14 bases between the two germline ends. This clone was counted once. Its antigen is currently unknown. The sample consisted of PBMCs. The clonotype comes from a man aged 18 to 30 in good health and CMV-seropositive. The V and J genes are TRBV5-4 and TRBJ2-2, with D tentatively TRBD2 (6 bases). The CDR3 sequence is CASSSTGLYTGELFF. The CDR3 DNA reads TGTGCCAGCAGTTCTACGGGACTCTACACCGGGGAGCTGTTTTTT.